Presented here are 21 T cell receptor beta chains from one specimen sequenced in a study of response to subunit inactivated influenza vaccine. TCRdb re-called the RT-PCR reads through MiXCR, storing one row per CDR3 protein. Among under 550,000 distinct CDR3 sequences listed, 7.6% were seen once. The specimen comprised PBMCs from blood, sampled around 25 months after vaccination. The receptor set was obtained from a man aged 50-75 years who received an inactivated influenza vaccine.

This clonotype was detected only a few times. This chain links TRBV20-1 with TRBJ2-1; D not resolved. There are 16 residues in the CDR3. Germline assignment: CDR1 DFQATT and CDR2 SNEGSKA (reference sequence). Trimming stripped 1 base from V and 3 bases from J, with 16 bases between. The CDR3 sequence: CSARAKSRTDYNEQFF. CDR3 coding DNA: TGCAGTGCTAGAGCTAAATCACGGACGGACTACAATGAGCAGTTCTTC.

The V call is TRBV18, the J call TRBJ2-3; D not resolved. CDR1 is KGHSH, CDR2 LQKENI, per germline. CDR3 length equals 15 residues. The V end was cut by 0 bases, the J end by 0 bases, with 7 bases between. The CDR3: CASSPPNFSTDTQYF. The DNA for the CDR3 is TGTGCCAGCTCACCACCGAACTTCAGCACAGATACGCAGTATTTT.

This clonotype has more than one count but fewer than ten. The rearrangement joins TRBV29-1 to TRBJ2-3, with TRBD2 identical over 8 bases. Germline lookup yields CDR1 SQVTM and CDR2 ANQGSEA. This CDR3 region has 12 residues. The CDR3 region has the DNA TGCGGAGCGGGAGAGGGCACAGATACGCAGTATTTT. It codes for CGAGEGTDTQYF.

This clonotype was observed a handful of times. The CDR3 is CSARGGGQYNEQFF. In DNA, the CDR3 is TGCAGTGCTAGAGGTGGTGGACAATACAATGAGCAGTTCTTC. The chain couples TRBV20-1 to TRBJ2-1; possibly TRBD1 for D (5 bases). The germline V gene has CDR1 DFQATT and CDR2 SNEGSKA (reference sequence). V lost 1 base to trimming and J lost 4 bases, with 11 bases between them. The CDR3 has 14 amino acids.

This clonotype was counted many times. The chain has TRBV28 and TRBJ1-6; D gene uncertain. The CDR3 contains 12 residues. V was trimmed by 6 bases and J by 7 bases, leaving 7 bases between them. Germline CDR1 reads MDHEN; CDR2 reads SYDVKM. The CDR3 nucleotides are TGTGCCAGCAGCCTCAACAATTCACCCCTCCACTTT. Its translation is CASSLNNSPLHF. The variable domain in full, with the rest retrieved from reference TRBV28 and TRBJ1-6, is DVKVTQSSRYLVKRTGEKVFLECVQDMDHENMFWYRQDPGLGLRLIYFSYDVKMKEKGDIPEGYSVSREKKERFSLILESASTNQTSMYLCASSLNNSPLHFGNGTRLTVT.

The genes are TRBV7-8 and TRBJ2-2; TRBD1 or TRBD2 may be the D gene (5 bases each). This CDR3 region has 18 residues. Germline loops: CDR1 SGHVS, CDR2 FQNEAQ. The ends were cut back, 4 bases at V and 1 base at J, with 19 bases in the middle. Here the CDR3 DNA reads TGTGCCAGCAGCTCCCGGGGCAGGCGGGCCGTGAACACCGGGGAGCTGTTTTTT. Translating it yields CASSSRGRRAVNTGELFF.

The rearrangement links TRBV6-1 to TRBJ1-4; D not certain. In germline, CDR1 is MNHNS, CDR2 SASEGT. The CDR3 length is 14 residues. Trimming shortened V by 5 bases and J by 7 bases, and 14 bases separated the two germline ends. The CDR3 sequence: CASSRGVSGEKLFF. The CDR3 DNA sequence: TGTGCCAGCAGTCGTGGGGTATCTGGTGAAAAACTGTTTTTT.

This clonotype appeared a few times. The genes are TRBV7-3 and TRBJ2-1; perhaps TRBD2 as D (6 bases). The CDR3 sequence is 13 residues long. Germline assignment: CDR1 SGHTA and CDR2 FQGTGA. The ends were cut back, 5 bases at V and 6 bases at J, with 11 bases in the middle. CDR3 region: CASSLSGFNEQFF. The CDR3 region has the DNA TGTGCCAGCAGCCTCAGCGGGTTCAATGAGCAGTTCTTC.

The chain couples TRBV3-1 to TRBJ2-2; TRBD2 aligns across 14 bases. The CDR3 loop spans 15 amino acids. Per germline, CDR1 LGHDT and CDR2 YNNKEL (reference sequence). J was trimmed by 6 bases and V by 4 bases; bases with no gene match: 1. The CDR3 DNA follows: TGTGCCAGCAGCCCGACTAGCGGGAGGGCCGGGGAGCTGTTTTTT. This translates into CASSPTSGRAGELFF.

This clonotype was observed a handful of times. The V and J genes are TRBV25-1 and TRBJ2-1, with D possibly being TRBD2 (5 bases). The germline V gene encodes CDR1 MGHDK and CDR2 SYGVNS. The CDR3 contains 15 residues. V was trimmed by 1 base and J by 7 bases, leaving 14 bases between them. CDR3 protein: CASSELRDKGNEQFF. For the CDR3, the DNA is TGTGCCAGCAGTGAATTGAGGGATAAGGGAAATGAGCAGTTCTTC.

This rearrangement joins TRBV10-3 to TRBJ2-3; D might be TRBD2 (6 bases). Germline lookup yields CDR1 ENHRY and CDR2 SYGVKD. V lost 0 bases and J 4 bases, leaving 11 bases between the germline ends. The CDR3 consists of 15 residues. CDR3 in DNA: TGTGCCATCAGTGAGTCGTTGGTAGCGGCAGATACGCAGTATTTT. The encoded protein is CAISESLVAADTQYF.

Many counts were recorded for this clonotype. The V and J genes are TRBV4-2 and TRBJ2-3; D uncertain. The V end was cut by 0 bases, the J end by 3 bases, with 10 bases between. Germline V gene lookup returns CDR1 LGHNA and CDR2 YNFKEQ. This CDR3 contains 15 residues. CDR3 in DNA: TGTGCCAGCAGCCAAGACTCGGTTTTGACAGATACGCAGTATTTT. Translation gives CASSQDSVLTDTQYF.

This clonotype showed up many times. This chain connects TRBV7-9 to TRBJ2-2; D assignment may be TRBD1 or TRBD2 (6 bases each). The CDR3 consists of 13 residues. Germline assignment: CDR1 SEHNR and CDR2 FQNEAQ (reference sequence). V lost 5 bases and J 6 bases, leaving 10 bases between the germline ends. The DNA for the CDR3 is TGTGCCAGCAGCCGGGGGCCCTCCGGGGAGCTGTTTTTT. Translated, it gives CASSRGPSGELFF.

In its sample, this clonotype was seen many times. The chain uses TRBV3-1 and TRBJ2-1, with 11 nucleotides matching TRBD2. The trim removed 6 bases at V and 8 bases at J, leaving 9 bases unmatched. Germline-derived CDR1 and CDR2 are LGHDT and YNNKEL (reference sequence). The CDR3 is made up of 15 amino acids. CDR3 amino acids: CASRIAGGPGDEQFF. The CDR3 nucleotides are TGTGCCAGCAGGATAGCGGGAGGGCCGGGTGATGAGCAGTTCTTC.

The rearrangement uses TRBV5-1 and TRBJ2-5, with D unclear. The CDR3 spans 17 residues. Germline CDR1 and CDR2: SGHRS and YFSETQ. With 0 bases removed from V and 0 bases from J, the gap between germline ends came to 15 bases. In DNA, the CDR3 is TGCGCCAGCAGCTTGGCGACCGATTCAAGGTACCAAGAGACCCAGTACTTC. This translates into CASSLATDSRYQETQYF. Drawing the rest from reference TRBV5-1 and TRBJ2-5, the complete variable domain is KAGVTQTPRYLIKTRGQQVTLSCSPISGHRSVSWYQQTPGQGLQFLFEYFSETQRNKGNFPGRFSGRQFSNSRSEMNVSTLELGDSALYLCASSLATDSRYQETQYFGPGTRLLVL.

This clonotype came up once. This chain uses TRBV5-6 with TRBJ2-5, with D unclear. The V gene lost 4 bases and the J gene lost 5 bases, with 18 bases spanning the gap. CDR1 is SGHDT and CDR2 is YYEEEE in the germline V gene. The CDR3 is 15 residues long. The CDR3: CASSPRTVFRETQYF. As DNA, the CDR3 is TGTGCCAGCAGCCCCAGGACCGTGTTTAGGGAGACCCAGTACTTC.

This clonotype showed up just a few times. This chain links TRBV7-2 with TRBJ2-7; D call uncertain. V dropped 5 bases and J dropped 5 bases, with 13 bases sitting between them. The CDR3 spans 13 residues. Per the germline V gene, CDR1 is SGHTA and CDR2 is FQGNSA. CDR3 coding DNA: TGTGCCAGCAGCAAAGGAAGGTTGAACGAGCAGTACTTC. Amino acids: CASSKGRLNEQYF.

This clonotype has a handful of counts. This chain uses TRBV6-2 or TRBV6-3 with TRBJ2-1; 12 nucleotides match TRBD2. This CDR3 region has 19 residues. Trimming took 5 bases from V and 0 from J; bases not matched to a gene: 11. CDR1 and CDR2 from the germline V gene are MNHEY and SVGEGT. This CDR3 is CASSTLAGGTLSSYNEQFF. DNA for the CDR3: TGTGCCAGCAGTACACTAGCGGGAGGAACTCTTAGCTCCTACAATGAGCAGTTCTTC.

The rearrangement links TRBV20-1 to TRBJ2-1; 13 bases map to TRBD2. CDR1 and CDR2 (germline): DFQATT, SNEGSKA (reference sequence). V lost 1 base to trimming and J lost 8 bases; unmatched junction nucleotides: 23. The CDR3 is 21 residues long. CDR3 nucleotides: TGCAGTGCTAGAGTCTCGTTTACTCCGGGACTAGCGGGAACAAACTGGGATGAGCAGTTCTTC. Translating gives CSARVSFTPGLAGTNWDEQFF.

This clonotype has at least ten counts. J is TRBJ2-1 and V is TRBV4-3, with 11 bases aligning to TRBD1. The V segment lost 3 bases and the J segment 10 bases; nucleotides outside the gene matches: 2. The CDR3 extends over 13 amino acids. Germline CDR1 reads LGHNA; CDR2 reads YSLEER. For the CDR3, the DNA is TGCGCCAGCAGCCAGCGGACAGGGGGCGAGCAGTTCTTC. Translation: CASSQRTGGEQFF.

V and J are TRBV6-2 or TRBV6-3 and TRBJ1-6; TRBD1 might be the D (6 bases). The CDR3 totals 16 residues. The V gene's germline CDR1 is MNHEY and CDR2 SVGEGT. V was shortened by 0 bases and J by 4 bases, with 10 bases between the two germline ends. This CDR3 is CASSYSPDSYNSPLHF. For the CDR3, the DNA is TGTGCCAGCAGTTACTCGCCGGACAGTTATAATTCACCCCTCCACTTT.